This TCR beta chain was sequenced for a study of blood T cell repertoires in COVID-19. Study at large: Spain, Italy and the United States supplied samples that represented acute and convalescent COVID-19. T cells, B-cell-depleted T cells, or PBMCs supplied cDNA or gDNA.

Source study methods: Amplification of reference gene primers was used by the study to estimate nucleated cell counts. Some clones are missing from TCRdb's copy, which holds only in-frame ones; the method was immunoSEQ multiplex PCR. V and J calls and clone size are those listed in that table; D and trimming were worked out from the DNA. The table has tens of thousands of clones, around 90% seen once. CDR1 and CDR2 (germline): LGHNT, FRNRAP. The CDR3 spans 15 residues. The V end lost 4 bases, the J end lost 0 bases, and 7 bases lay between the germline ends. The J gene is TRBJ2-6, the V gene TRBV12-5, with D unresolved. The origin of this receptor is a human donor with active COVID-19. The donor label of this sample is uncertain. Input material: peripheral blood. The CDR3 DNA is TGTGCTAGTGGTTGGAGTTCCTCTGGGGCCAACGTCCTGACTTTC. Encoded protein: CASGWSSSGANVLTF.